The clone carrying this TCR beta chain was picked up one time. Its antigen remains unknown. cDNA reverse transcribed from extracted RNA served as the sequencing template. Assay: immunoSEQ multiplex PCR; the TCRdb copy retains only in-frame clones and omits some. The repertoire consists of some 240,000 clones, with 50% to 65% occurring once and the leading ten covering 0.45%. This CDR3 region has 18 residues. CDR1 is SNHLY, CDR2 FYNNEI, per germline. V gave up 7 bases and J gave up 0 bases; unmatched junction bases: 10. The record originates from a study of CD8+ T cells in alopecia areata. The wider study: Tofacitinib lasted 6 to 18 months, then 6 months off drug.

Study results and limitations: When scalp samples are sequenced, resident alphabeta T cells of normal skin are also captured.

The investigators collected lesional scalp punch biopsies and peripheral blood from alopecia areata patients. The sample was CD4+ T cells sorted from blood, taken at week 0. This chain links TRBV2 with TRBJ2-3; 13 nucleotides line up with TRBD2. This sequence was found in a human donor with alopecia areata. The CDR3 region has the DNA TGTGCCAGCATTCGAGGACTAGCGGGGGTTACTAGCACAGATACGCAGTATTTT. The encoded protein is CASIRGLAGVTSTDTQYF.